These 20 T cell receptor beta chains were all obtained from the same sample, sequenced in a study of T-cell reconstitution after alpha-beta-depleted transplantation in children (dated by TCRdb to about 2016). The method was PCR. Sequencing instrument: Illumina HiSeq 2500. TCR library preparation used molecular barcoding, with unique molecular identifiers applied to normalize quantification of the TCRbeta repertoire. TCRdb trimmed public reads at Q25 via fastp, called clones via MiXCR and kept in-frame beta chains. Every entry covers one CDR3 protein and lists the most common genes and DNA from its rows. This sample gives approximately 400,000 distinct CDR3 sequences in total; 11% of them show up just once. The ten largest clones represent nearly 5.5% of the sample. The source material was PBMCs from the stem cell graft donor, sampled from the stem cell graft. The receptors stem from a human donor who donated a stem cell graft to a child with acute myeloid leukemia.

Notes on this clonotype: The conserved closing phenylalanine or tryptophan is absent in this CDR3, likely reflecting a read error. This chain connects TRBV10-3 to TRBJ2-3; TRBD2 matches 10 bases. The trim removed 3 bases at V and 0 bases at J, leaving 6 bases unmatched. The CDR3 runs to 17 residues. CDR1 is ENHRY, CDR2 SYGVKD, per germline. The CDR3 DNA reads as TGTGCCATCAGTGAACCGGGACTAGCGACAAGCACAGATACGCAGTATCTT. It is translated as CAISEPGLATSTDTQYL.

There are many counts of this clonotype. The chain uses TRBV7-2 and TRBJ1-3; D is ambiguous. CDR3 length: 15 amino acids. Trimming took 1 base from V and 2 from J, leaving 9 bases between them. CDR1 and CDR2 (germline): SGHTA, FQGNSA. The CDR3 loop reads CASSLGWAPGNTIYF. CDR3 in DNA: TGTGCCAGCAGCTTAGGGTGGGCACCTGGAAACACCATATATTTT. Variable domain in full (rest from reference TRBV7-2 and TRBJ1-3): GAGVSQSPSNKVTEKGKDVELRCDPISGHTALYWYRQSLGQGLEFLIYFQGNSAPDKSGLPSDRFSAERTGGSVSTLTIQRTQQEDSAVYLCASSLGWAPGNTIYFGEGSWLTVV.

This chain connects TRBV20-1 to TRBJ2-3, with 10 bases that match TRBD2. V was pared by 6 bases and J by 3 bases, with 9 bases of the junction left unmatched. Germline CDR1 DFQATT, CDR2 SNEGSKA (reference sequence). The CDR3 totals 15 residues. CDR3 protein: CSASLAGVGTDTQYF. DNA for the CDR3: TGCAGTGCGAGCCTAGCGGGAGTGGGGACAGATACGCAGTATTTT.

This clonotype was found a few times. The rearrangement links TRBV7-3 to TRBJ2-7, with D possibly TRBD2 on 6 matching bases. Trimming left V 5 bases short and J 3 bases short, with 11 bases between. From germline, CDR1 is SGHTA and CDR2 FQGTGA. The CDR3 spans 13 residues. CDR3 residues: CASSPSGFYEQYF. CDR3 coding DNA: TGTGCCAGCAGCCCAAGCGGGTTCTACGAGCAGTACTTC.

V and J are TRBV20-1 and TRBJ1-4; D may be TRBD1 (5 bases). Germline lookup yields CDR1 DFQATT and CDR2 SNEGSKA (reference sequence). Trimming took 4 bases from V and 5 from J, leaving 11 bases between them. This CDR3 contains 13 residues. Here the CDR3 reads CSAKTDKNEKLFF. The CDR3 nucleotides read TGCAGTGCTAAGACAGATAAAAATGAAAAACTGTTTTTT.

Ten or more counts support this clonotype. This chain joins TRBV7-2 and TRBJ2-6; possibly TRBD2 for D (5 bases). V lost 5 bases, J lost 0 bases, and 11 bases lay in between. The germline gives CDR1 SGHTA, CDR2 FQGNSA. This CDR3 contains 16 residues. CDR3 sequence reads: CASSADWNSGANVLTF. In nucleotides, the CDR3 is TGTGCCAGCAGCGCGGACTGGAACTCTGGGGCCAACGTCCTGACTTTC.

This clonotype was recorded a few times. The rearrangement joins TRBV5-1 to TRBJ2-2; D not certain. The CDR3 is 16 residues long. V lost 0 bases to trimming and J lost 2 bases, with 11 bases between them. Germline CDR1 is SGHRS and CDR2 is YFSETQ. CDR3 sequence reads: CASSLVGIENTGELFF. The CDR3 DNA reads TGCGCCAGCAGCTTGGTTGGGATTGAAAACACCGGGGAGCTGTTTTTT.

This clonotype was observed a handful of times. V is TRBV12-3 or TRBV12-4 and J is TRBJ2-5; tentatively, D is TRBD2 (6 bases). V lost 5 bases, J lost 4 bases, and 17 bases lay in between. The CDR3 is 15 amino acids. The CDR3 reads CASSTSGGPVETQYF. In nucleotides, the CDR3 is TGTGCCAGCAGTACCTCTGGAGGGCCTGTAGAGACCCAGTACTTC.

This clonotype was counted at least ten times. The chain carries TRBV19 and TRBJ1-5, with unresolved D. Germline CDR1 LNHDA, CDR2 SQIVND (reference sequence). V lost 1 base and J 4 bases, leaving 8 bases between the germline ends. CDR3 length: 14 residues. This CDR3 is CASSIVGGNQPQHF. In DNA form, the CDR3 reads TGTGCCAGTAGTATAGTCGGAGGAAATCAGCCCCAGCATTTT.

The rearrangement uses TRBV7-9 and TRBJ1-2; 9 bases map to TRBD1. Trimming at V came to 3 bases and at J to 3 bases, leaving 5 bases not matched to a gene. CDR1 is SEHNR and CDR2 is FQNEAQ in the germline V gene (reference sequence). CDR3 length equals 15 residues. In DNA form, the CDR3 reads TGTGCCAGCAGCTTTCGGACAGGGGACGACTATGGCTACACCTTC. It yields the protein CASSFRTGDDYGYTF.

J is TRBJ1-4 and V is TRBV12-5, with D uncertain. CDR1 is LGHNT and CDR2 is FRNRAP in the germline V gene. V lost 6 bases and J 6 bases, leaving 8 bases between the germline ends. CDR3 length: 12 amino acids. CDR3 residues: CASGLYYEKLFF. In DNA, the CDR3 is TGTGCTAGTGGCCTATACTATGAAAAACTGTTTTTT.

In its sample, this clonotype was seen a few times. The chain couples TRBV9 to TRBJ2-7; no definite D call. Germline V gene sequence: CDR1 SGDLS, CDR2 YYNGEE. V was trimmed by 0 bases and J by 0 bases, leaving 4 bases between them. The CDR3 totals 13 residues. This CDR3 reads CASSVGTSYEQYF. Written as DNA, the CDR3 is TGTGCCAGCAGCGTAGGTACCTCCTACGAGCAGTACTTC.

In its sample, this clonotype was seen a few times. The chain joins TRBV29-1 to TRBJ2-3, with D perhaps matching TRBD1 or TRBD2 (7 bases each). The length of the CDR3 is 13 residues. From germline, CDR1 is SQVTM and CDR2 ANQGSEA. The germline V and J ends were trimmed by 7 bases and 4 bases, with 15 bases remaining between them. CDR3 region: CSARGGVSDTQYF. The CDR3 DNA is TGCAGCGCCAGGGGGGGAGTGTCAGATACGCAGTATTTT.

V is TRBV6-1 and J is TRBJ2-1; TRBD1 might be the D (6 bases). Germline V CDR1 and CDR2: MNHNS, SASEGT. The CDR3 has 15 residues. The germline V and J ends were trimmed by 1 base and 5 bases, with 12 bases remaining between them. The CDR3 DNA sequence: TGTGCCAGCAGTGAAGTGCTGGGACACCACAATGAGCAGTTCTTC. Protein sequence: CASSEVLGHHNEQFF.

This chain uses TRBV5-1 with TRBJ2-3, with D perhaps matching TRBD2 (7 bases). Germline V gene lookup returns CDR1 SGHRS and CDR2 YFSETQ. Trimming removed 0 bases at V and 6 bases at J, with 17 bases between. This CDR3 has 16 residues. The CDR3 nucleotides are TGCGCCAGCAGCTTGGAAGGGGGGGGAAGCCCCGATACGCAGTATTTT. Protein sequence: CASSLEGGGSPDTQYF.

The CDR3 bases are TGCGCCAGCAGTCCTAGGACAGGGGGAATGTCCTACAATGAGCAGTTCTTC. Its translation: CASSPRTGGMSYNEQFF. This chain links TRBV10-2 with TRBJ2-1; 10 nucleotides line up with TRBD1. The ends lost 5 bases at V and 1 base at J; junction bases unmatched: 8. The CDR3 has 17 residues. The germline V gene encodes CDR1 WSHSY and CDR2 SAAADI.

The rearrangement uses TRBV7-3 and TRBJ2-6; D unresolved. The CDR3 is 14 amino acids. Germline CDR1 reads SGHTA; CDR2 reads FQGTGA. V lost 5 bases and J lost 7, with 12 bases in between. The CDR3 reads CASSPTSVANVLTF. The DNA for the CDR3 is TGTGCCAGCAGCCCGACCTCTGTAGCCAACGTCCTGACTTTC.

This clonotype has at least ten counts. The V gene is TRBV7-2, the J gene TRBJ2-1, with a possible D match to TRBD2 (6 bases). V was trimmed by 1 base and J by 5 bases, leaving 9 bases between them. Germline CDR1 SGHTA, CDR2 FQGNSA. This CDR3 spans 14 amino acids. In DNA form, the CDR3 reads TGTGCCAGCAGCTTAGGGGGACTCAACAATGAGCAGTTCTTC. It encodes CASSLGGLNNEQFF.

This clonotype was counted only a few times. This rearrangement joins TRBV7-9 to TRBJ2-5; D unclear. The CDR3 runs to 14 residues. The V gene lost 5 bases and the J gene lost 5 bases, with 15 bases spanning the gap. Germline values: CDR1 SEHNR, CDR2 FQNEAQ (reference sequence). CDR3 coding DNA: TGTGCCAGCAGCCTTGGGTTGAGTCTGGAGACCCAGTACTTC. Translating it yields CASSLGLSLETQYF.

This clonotype was picked up a small number of times. The genes are TRBV5-1 and TRBJ2-3, with D possibly TRBD2 on 6 matching bases. Germline V CDR1 and CDR2: SGHRS, YFSETQ. Trimming took off 4 bases at V and 1 base at J, with 16 bases between the two ends. The CDR3 consists of 16 residues. DNA for the CDR3: TGCGCCAGCAGCCTGACTAGTTCATTCCGCACAGATACGCAGTATTTT. This codes for CASSLTSSFRTDTQYF. The entire variable domain, with the rest obtained from reference TRBV5-1 and TRBJ2-3, is as follows: KAGVTQTPRYLIKTRGQQVTLSCSPISGHRSVSWYQQTPGQGLQFLFEYFSETQRNKGNFPGRFSGRQFSNSRSEMNVSTLELGDSALYLCASSLTSSFRTDTQYFGPGTRLTVL.